This record looks at one T cell receptor (beta chain) sequence and its context. Its antigen is unidentified. Treatment defined: around 19 received Ad26.COV2.S at low or high dose, single or two shots; roughly 5 received placebo; per-sample allocation not given. Sample collection was performed on day 63 after the first vaccine or placebo injection. Measured with immunoSEQ multiplex PCR; TCRdb has only the in-frame clones, and not every one. The sample contains approximately 400,000 clones, under 90% of which appear only once. This sample was included in a study of Ad26.COV2.S vaccination and SARS-CoV-2 variants. Study as a whole: Once, or twice with 56 days between doses, Ad26.COV2.S was given intramuscularly.

Whole-study results and caveats: From the TCR breadth and depth analyses, total T cell responses may have been underestimated.

CDR1 KGHDR and CDR2 SFDVKD come from the germline V gene. CDR3 length: 17 amino acids. V was clipped by 3 bases and J by 9 bases; unmatched bases: 13. The sample consisted of peripheral blood, taken in a trial of Ad26.COV2.S vaccine versus placebo. The sequence was collected from a person between 18 and 60 years old who received the Ad26.COV2.S COVID-19 vaccine or a placebo. The rearrangement links TRBV24-1 to TRBJ2-1, with 10 bases fitting TRBD2. The CDR3 bases are TGTGCCACCAGTGATCCTCTCGGAGCGGGAGGGCCCGGTGAGCAGTTCTTC. Protein product: CATSDPLGAGGPGEQFF.